This passage covers 29 T cell receptor beta chains from one sample sequenced in a study of T-cell reconstitution after alpha-beta-depleted transplantation in children. Unique molecular identifiers were used to barcode this TCRbeta library. TCRdb analysed the PCR reads with MiXCR anew, one entry per CDR3 protein. The sample carries 300,000 or so distinct CDR3 sequences, about 10% recorded once. This material consisted of PBMCs from the stem cell graft donor, taken from the stem cell graft. The receptors shown here come from a human donor who donated a stem cell graft to a child with SCID.

This clonotype was seen ten or more times. The chain links TRBV4-2 to TRBJ2-7; D may match TRBD1 or TRBD2 (5 bases each). The CDR3 consists of 16 residues. V lost 2 bases and J lost 0, with 14 bases in between. Germline V gene data show CDR1 as LGHNA and CDR2 as YNFKEQ. CDR3 residues: CASSQYGGEGSYEQYF. CDR3 nucleotides: TGTGCCAGCAGCCAATATGGGGGAGAAGGCTCCTACGAGCAGTACTTC.

The V gene is TRBV12-5, the J gene TRBJ1-3; maybe TRBD1 (6 bases). The CDR3 spans 14 residues. Germline V gene sequence: CDR1 LGHNT, CDR2 FRNRAP. With 6 bases removed from V and 1 base from J, the gap between germline ends came to 10 bases. The CDR3 here is CASGQGSSGNTIYF. In DNA, the CDR3 is TGTGCTAGTGGACAGGGTTCTTCTGGAAACACCATATATTTT.

This rearrangement joins TRBV28 to TRBJ2-1, with 14 bases identical to TRBD2. The CDR3 loop spans 17 amino acids. With 3 bases clipped from V and 6 bases from J, the junction kept 7 bases outside the gene matches. Looked up from germline, CDR1 is MDHEN and CDR2 is SYDVKM. CDR3 DNA: TGTGCCAGCAGTTTGCGACTAGCGGGGGGGCCTTCCAATGAGCAGTTCTTC. Translation gives CASSLRLAGGPSNEQFF.

This clonotype was counted many times. The chain is built from TRBV7-9 and TRBJ2-7, with no clear D. This CDR3 contains 11 residues. Germline V gene lookup returns CDR1 SEHNR and CDR2 FQNEAQ (reference sequence). Trimming shortened V by 4 bases and J by 4 bases, and 5 bases separated the two germline ends. This CDR3 reads CASSSQYEQYF. CDR3 DNA: TGTGCCAGCAGCTCGCAGTACGAGCAGTACTTC.

This clonotype occurred many times. The chain couples TRBV4-1 to TRBJ2-2, with a tentative D call TRBD2 (6 bases). V was pared by 7 bases and J by 0 bases, with 12 bases between. The CDR3 contains 15 residues. Germline V lookup: CDR1 MGHRA, CDR2 YSYEKL. As DNA, the CDR3 is TGCGCCAGCACCTCGCGGGGACCGAACACCGGGGAGCTGTTTTTT. It encodes CASTSRGPNTGELFF.

The CDR3 nucleotides are TGTGCCAGCAGTGACACCCAAGAGACCCAGTACTTC. This codes for CASSDTQETQYF. V usage is TRBV25-1 and J usage is TRBJ2-5; D unresolved. This CDR3 comprises 12 residues. Germline lookup yields CDR1 MGHDK and CDR2 SYGVNS. V gave up 3 bases and J gave up 1 base, with 3 bases separating them.

This clonotype was observed a handful of times. The chain carries TRBV6-1 and TRBJ1-1, with TRBD1 matching over 9 bases. This CDR3 is 14 amino acids long. V shed 6 bases and J 6 bases; nucleotides not matched to a gene: 8. Looked up from germline, CDR1 is MNHNS and CDR2 is SASEGT. CDR3: CASSIDRGSAEAFF. The DNA for the CDR3 is TGTGCCAGCAGCATAGACAGGGGGAGCGCTGAAGCTTTCTTT.

This clonotype was recorded at least ten times. The rearrangement uses TRBV2 and TRBJ1-4; no definite D call. Germline V gene sequence: CDR1 SNHLY, CDR2 FYNNEI. This CDR3 is 14 amino acids long. Deletions cut 8 bases from V and 4 bases from J, with 14 bases between. CDR3 coding DNA: TGTGCCAGCGGAAAGGGAGCGCTTAATGAAAAACTGTTTTTT. Residues: CASGKGALNEKLFF.

This clonotype was observed a handful of times. The chain carries TRBV6-1 and TRBJ2-7; a possible D gene is TRBD1 (5 bases). V lost 6 bases and J 0 bases, leaving 9 bases between the germline ends. Germline V lookup: CDR1 MNHNS, CDR2 SASEGT. This CDR3 is built from 13 residues. The DNA of the CDR3 is TGTGCCAGCAGGAAGACAGTCTCCTACGAGCAGTACTTC. This sequence encodes CASRKTVSYEQYF.

The chain links TRBV7-9 to TRBJ1-2; no reliable D call. Germline CDR1 and CDR2: SEHNR and FQNEAQ (reference sequence). Between the trimmed V and J ends, which lost 3 bases and 8 bases, there was a span of 19 bases. The CDR3 has 15 amino acids. The CDR3 is CASSFPITTAKGYTF. CDR3 in DNA: TGTGCCAGCAGCTTCCCCATCACAACCGCGAAGGGCTACACCTTC.

V gene TRBV12-3 or TRBV12-4 combines with J gene TRBJ1-6, with 7 bases aligning to TRBD1. The CDR3 has 13 residues. V dropped 6 bases and J dropped 10; count of bases not matched to a gene: 6. CDR3 residues: CASSPQGKSPLHF. CDR3 in DNA: TGTGCCAGCAGCCCACAGGGGAAATCACCCCTCCACTTT.

Many counts were recorded for this clonotype. The CDR3 loop is CASSLAQGHRRGYTF. The CDR3 DNA reads as TGTGCCAGCAGTTTAGCGCAGGGCCATCGGCGTGGCTACACCTTC. V is TRBV12-3 or TRBV12-4 and J is TRBJ1-2, with D possibly matching TRBD1 (5 bases). The CDR3 has 15 amino acids. V lost 0 bases and J 7 bases, leaving 15 bases between the germline ends.

About this clonotype itself: The germline gene is not matched at one end of the junction; a read error may be the cause. The chain employs TRBV20-1 and TRBJ2-7; the D gene is possibly TRBD1 (6 bases). There are 13 residues in the CDR3. The germline CDR1 and CDR2 sequences are DFQATT and SNEGSKA (reference sequence). The CDR3 loop is CCAHDRFFREQYF. Written as DNA, the CDR3 is TGCTGTGCCCACGACAGGTTTTTTCGGGAGCAGTACTTC.

The genes are TRBV10-2 and TRBJ2-2; 9 nucleotides line up with TRBD1. The V and J ends lost 8 bases and 7 bases, in that order; junction bases with no gene match: 5. The CDR3 runs to 13 residues. The germline CDR1 and CDR2 sequences are WSHSY and SAAADI. The CDR3 region is CASRTGVVGELFF. CDR3 nucleotide sequence: TGCGCCAGCCGGACAGGGGTGGTCGGGGAGCTGTTTTTT.

The V gene is TRBV13, the J gene TRBJ2-1, with D unresolved. The CDR3 spans 17 residues. V was pared by 0 bases and J by 2 bases, with 14 bases between. Germline values: CDR1 PRHDT, CDR2 FYEKMQ (reference sequence). The chain's CDR3 is CASSLGDLSSTYNEQFF. The CDR3 DNA reads TGTGCCAGCAGCTTAGGGGACCTCAGCTCCACCTACAATGAGCAGTTCTTC.

This clonotype has ten or more counts. This chain connects TRBV7-8 to TRBJ2-5; 9 bases agree with TRBD2. The CDR3 contains 18 residues. CDR1 is SGHVS, CDR2 FQNEAQ, per germline. Losses at the gene ends were 1 base for V and 6 bases for J; bases not matched to a gene: 15. The DNA for the CDR3 is TGTGCCAGCAGCTTAGTGGCCCCGACTAGCGGTGGTGCTCAGACCCAGTACTTC. Translation: CASSLVAPTSGGAQTQYF.

The sample holds a few counts of this clonotype. The chain uses TRBV14 and TRBJ1-1; TRBD1 might be the D (6 bases). Trimming pared 0 bases from V and 5 bases from J, leaving 16 bases between. Germline V gene lookup returns CDR1 SGHDN and CDR2 FVKESK. This CDR3 spans 16 amino acids. CDR3 DNA sequence: TGTGCCAGCAGCCAAGAGGGAACAGGGATGCGGACTGAAGCTTTCTTT. Translated, it gives CASSQEGTGMRTEAFF. The full variable domain, in which reference TRBV14 and TRBJ1-1 provide the parts outside the CDR3, is EAGVTQFPSHSVIEKGQTVTLRCDPISGHDNLYWYRRVMGKEIKFLLHFVKESKQDESGMPNNRFLAERTGGTYSTLKVQPAELEDSGVYFCASSQEGTGMRTEAFFGQGTRLTVV.

This clonotype was detected only a few times. This chain joins TRBV5-1 and TRBJ1-6; D remains unclear. Germline-derived CDR1 and CDR2 are SGHRS and YFSETQ. The length of the CDR3 is 15 residues. The germline V and J ends were trimmed by 0 bases and 7 bases, with 11 bases remaining between them. The CDR3 DNA sequence: TGCGCCAGCAGCTTGGCCTTGAGAGGCAATTCACCCCTCCACTTT. Translating it yields CASSLALRGNSPLHF.

CDR3 DNA: TGTGCCAGTAGTTCAAGGACAGAAGTGAACACTGAAGCTTTCTTT. Its translation: CASSSRTEVNTEAFF. J is TRBJ1-1 and V is TRBV19; the D gene is possibly TRBD1 (6 bases). CDR1 and CDR2 from the germline V gene are LNHDA and SQIVND (reference sequence). The CDR3 covers 15 residues. V lost 5 bases and J lost 0, with 13 bases in between.

This clonotype was observed a few times. The rearrangement links TRBV7-8 to TRBJ1-3; the D gene is possibly TRBD1 (6 bases). CDR1 is SGHVS, CDR2 FQNEAQ, per germline. Trimming took 5 bases from V and 0 from J, leaving 14 bases between them. The CDR3 has 16 amino acids. The CDR3 DNA sequence: TGTGCCAGCAGCCTGGACAGTTTCCTCTCTGGAAACACCATATATTTT. This codes for CASSLDSFLSGNTIYF.

This clonotype was seen at least ten times. This chain joins TRBV15 and TRBJ2-1; maybe TRBD2 (7 bases). V was cut by 8 bases and J by 8 bases, with 19 bases left in between. The CDR3 is 14 amino acids. Germline loops: CDR1 LNHNV, CDR2 YYDKDF (reference sequence). Written as DNA, the CDR3 is TGTGCCACCCAACGCGGGGGCGGACCGTATGAGCAGTTCTTC. This translates into CATQRGGGPYEQFF.

This clonotype was observed many times. V is TRBV5-1 and J is TRBJ2-3; no firm D call. V was clipped by 1 base and J by 5 bases, with 8 bases between them. Germline-derived CDR1 and CDR2 are SGHRS and YFSETQ. The CDR3 loop spans 13 amino acids. The DNA of the CDR3 is TGCGCCAGCAGCTTGTTACCAGGAGATACGCAGTATTTT. Its protein product is CASSLLPGDTQYF. Full variable domain (outside the CDR3, taken from reference TRBV5-1 and TRBJ2-3): KAGVTQTPRYLIKTRGQQVTLSCSPISGHRSVSWYQQTPGQGLQFLFEYFSETQRNKGNFPGRFSGRQFSNSRSEMNVSTLELGDSALYLCASSLLPGDTQYFGPGTRLTVL.

This clonotype was recorded at least ten times. The rearrangement uses TRBV10-3 and TRBJ1-1; D might be TRBD1 (6 bases). CDR3 length equals 16 residues. V was cut by 3 bases and J by 5 bases, with 19 bases left in between. CDR1 and CDR2 (germline): ENHRY, SYGVKD. Here the CDR3 reads CAISDPIGTGRTEAFF. Here the CDR3 DNA reads TGTGCCATCAGTGATCCGATAGGCACAGGGAGGACTGAAGCTTTCTTT.

The V call is TRBV7-9, the J call TRBJ1-2, with no clear D. Trimming stripped 3 bases from V and 8 bases from J, with 13 bases between. Germline V CDR1 and CDR2: SEHNR, FQNEAQ (reference sequence). CDR3 size: 13 residues. The CDR3 DNA reads TGTGCCAGCAGCTTCGATAGACCCCCCGGCTACACCTTC. It encodes CASSFDRPPGYTF. The full variable domain, its missing parts supplied by reference TRBV7-9 and TRBJ1-2, is DTGVSQNPRHKITKRGQNVTFRCDPISEHNRLYWYRQTLGQGPEFLTYFQNEAQLEKSRLLSDRFSAERPKGSFSTLEIQRTEQGDSAMYLCASSFDRPPGYTFGSGTRLTVV.

This clonotype has a handful of counts. The chain is built from TRBV10-3 and TRBJ2-7; no clear D. Germline V gene data show CDR1 as ENHRY and CDR2 as SYGVKD. CDR3 length: 13 amino acids. Trimming shortened V by 6 bases and J by 7 bases, and 16 bases separated the two germline ends. The CDR3 DNA reads as TGTGCCATCAGATATGGACCGGATGAAGAGCAGTACTTC. Encoded protein: CAIRYGPDEEQYF.

This clonotype was counted many times. At one of its ends the junction is not consistent with the germline gene, which may arise from a read error. The V and J genes are TRBV12-3 or TRBV12-4 and TRBJ1-1; no clear D gene. The CDR3 covers 10 residues. The CDR3, as DNA: TGTGCCAGCAGTATCTACACGGCCGACTTT. Translating it yields CASSIYTADF.

This clonotype showed up just a few times. The chain combines TRBV15 with TRBJ2-7, with 10 bases aligning to TRBD1. CDR3 length equals 15 residues. Germline V gene sequence: CDR1 LNHNV, CDR2 YYDKDF (reference sequence). The V gene end was trimmed by 5 bases and the J gene end by 4 bases; junction bases not matched to a gene: 8. CDR3 protein: CATSDGTGVGYEQYF. DNA of the CDR3: TGTGCCACCAGCGACGGGACAGGGGTGGGGTACGAGCAGTACTTC.

This clonotype showed up just a few times. The J gene is TRBJ2-7, the V gene TRBV10-3, with TRBD1 matching over 9 bases. The CDR3 length is 14 residues. The V gene's germline CDR1 is ENHRY and CDR2 SYGVKD. The trim removed 10 bases at V and 0 bases at J, leaving 7 bases unmatched. In DNA form, the CDR3 reads TGTGCCACCCAAAAGGACAGGGGCTCCTACGAGCAGTACTTC. It encodes CATQKDRGSYEQYF.

This clonotype has a count of ten or more. The chain uses TRBV20-1 and TRBJ2-7; TRBD2 matches 9 bases. Germline CDR1 DFQATT, CDR2 SNEGSKA (reference sequence). This CDR3 has 13 residues. The trim removed 7 bases at V and 4 bases at J, leaving 8 bases unmatched. The CDR3 protein is CSGTGLATYEQYF. In DNA, the CDR3 is TGCAGTGGAACGGGACTAGCTACGTACGAGCAGTACTTC.